This TCR beta chain originates from a study of neurological immune-mediated disorders (dated by TCRdb to between 2018 and 2021). General notes on the study: Among the approximately 34 multiple sclerosis patients, relapsing-remitting MS was present in around 30 and secondary progressive MS was present in 3. Alongside PBMC samples, the set of more than 80 TCR-beta libraries contained longitudinal samples, technical triplicates, and paired CD4+ and CD8+ T-cell subsets that had been sorted. Of the 65 to 70 subjects in the cohort, around 15 were HAM/TSP patients, some 35 were multiple sclerosis patients, and 20 were healthy controls. Peripheral blood TCR-beta repertoires from patients with HTLV-I-associated myelopathy (HAM/TSP), patients with multiple sclerosis, and healthy controls were compared in the study using UMI-based sequencing.

This clonotype has at least ten counts. Its antigen target is currently unknown. No per-base quality is available; no much larger clone lies one base away. Ends trimmed: V by 4 bases, J by 5 bases; bases unmatched to a gene: 8. Spanning cysteine to phenylalanine, the CDR3 consists of 14 amino acids. Only the CDR3 portion is preserved as DNA: 42 bases, with reading frame beginning at the first base. The germline V gene sets CDR1 to SGHRS and CDR2 to YFSETQ. cDNA was synthesized by template-switch 5'RACE using a primer carrying a 10-nucleotide random unique molecular identifier by which each TCR transcript was tagged. Each sequencing run produced over 190 million TCR-beta sequences covering 15-18 subjects. Total RNA was extracted with the RNeasy kit. TCR-beta VDJ regions were amplified with primers for the TCR constant region and the 5'RACE anchor, using the KAPA Real-time Library Amplification kit. A first PCR added sample indexes and Illumina adaptors, after which a second PCR increased the library yield. The roughly 650 bp TCR product was size-selected on a 2% E-gel SizeSelection system after Ampure bead purification. Before pooling, library quality was assessed on a Bioanalyzer, concentration was determined with Qubit, and library quantification was performed with the Kapa Library Quantification kit. Libraries were sequenced paired-end 2 x 150 bp on an Illumina HiSeq 2500. To increase sequence diversity, 25-30% phiX was spiked into each library pool. The paper's processing steps were these. Quality-filtered reads were processed with the UMI-based MiGEC pipeline, and over 85% of raw TCR sequences were removed by the MiGEC pipeline during error correction. VDJ genes were aligned to IMGT germline references, and each clonotype was defined by a unique CDR3 amino acid sequence together with V-J genes. Clonal expansion, Shannon diversity and CDR3 relatedness (CalcPairwiseDistances, ClusterSamples) were evaluated with VDJtools, and phylogenetic trees were built with CLCbio workbench. Expanded clones were defined as having at least 8 unique UMIs, based on coefficient-of-variation modelling across technical triplicates. TCRdb ran its own pipeline on the public reads, namely fastp trimming at Q25 and MiXCR clone calling, and kept in-frame beta chains. Each entry merges the rows of one CDR3 protein and shows their most common DNA and genes. The V and J calls and clone size come from TCRdb's table, not from the authors' own analysis. The sample table holds about 74,000 distinct CDR3 sequences, of which 4% to 6% were seen once. The biggest ten clones account for less than 7.5% of the sample.

What the study reported, not specific to this receptor: No association of the MS cluster with clinical or MRI features was observed, and the need for larger cohorts was stated by the authors. Phylogenetic analysis grouped repertoires from 18 of 34 MS patients into a cluster of related CDR3 sequences, suggesting a possible repertoire-level signature. No identical CDR3 amino acid sequences were found to be shared among expanded clones across subjects, suggesting that TCR-beta repertoires were private in all groups. TCR clonal expansion was highest in HAM/TSP patients and lowest in MS patients, with MS patients falling below even healthy controls.

Libraries from unsorted PBMCs were made from 2 million PBMCs kept in RNAlater at -80 degrees C until RNA extraction. The multiple sclerosis patients were enrolled in a US clinical protocol that used magnetic resonance imaging to evaluate disease progression. Peripheral blood underwent Ficoll-Hypaque density gradient centrifugation to isolate PBMCs, which were then cryopreserved in liquid nitrogen. Here the chain combines TRBV5-1 and TRBJ1-1, and 7 junction bases match TRBD1. The source material was PBMCs. The TCR sequence derives from a man younger than 30 with multiple sclerosis. The nucleotide sequence is given as TGCGCCAGCAGCGTAACAGGGGTCGGGACTGAAGCTTTCTTT. Its amino acids are CASSVTGVGTEAFF.